In this sample, the clone carrying this TCR beta chain turned up once. Its antigen is not identified. The sample originates from a study of vaccination and CD4 T cells after COVID-19. For the study at large: A CEFX pool, an HIV-1 Nef pool, or no peptide went to control cultures.

Oncomine TCR Beta short-read sequencing was applied to DNA from cultured CD4+ T cells. TCRdb re-called the PCR reads with MiXCR, one entry per CDR3 protein. This sample has tens of thousands of distinct CDR3 sequences; 67% occur once, and the top ten carry around 16%. V lost 9 bases and J lost 7, with 8 bases in between. Germline lookup yields CDR1 KGHDR and CDR2 SFDVKD. The CDR3 totals 11 residues. Study results and caveats: Only relatively few convalescent patients were studied, and early post-infection timepoints were not analyzed.

Sample treatment: 10-day PBMC culture with coronavirus spike peptide pools or control peptides (ViraFEST assay). Two million PBMCs per well were cultured with 8.5 to 10 IU/ml IL-2 and about 10 ug/ml peptide pools. The receptor comes from a human donor who received a COVID-19 vaccine. The sequencing used CD4+ T cells from blood, cultured in vitro, collected after SARS-CoV-2 vaccination. The V gene is TRBV24-1, the J gene TRBJ2-2, with D possibly TRBD1 on 6 matching bases. CDR3 in DNA: TGTGCCACCTTAGGGGGCGGGGAGCTGTTTTTT. Translating gives CATLGGGELFF.